This T cell receptor beta chain was profiled in a study of cytomegalovirus exposure and HLA in healthy donors. About this clone: No antigen is known for it.

Study conclusions and caveats: It was found in a later analysis that first-cohort TCR clusters tended to co-occur in the roughly 120 validation repertoires. The authors listed approximately 160 TCR beta chains as cytomegalovirus-associated.

V dropped 5 bases and J dropped 5 bases, with 10 bases sitting between them. Germline V gene data show CDR1 as MDHEN and CDR2 as SYDVKM. The CDR3 is 13 residues long. TCRdb keeps only in-frame clones here, not all; method: immunoSEQ multiplex PCR. The table records around 220,000 clones, over 80% of them present only once. Material for sequencing was PBMCs. The clonotype originates from a woman aged 25-40 years in good health and CMV-seropositive. V and J are TRBV28 and TRBJ1-5; possibly TRBD1 for D (6 bases). The CDR3 region has the DNA TGTGCCAGCAGTACTACAGGGTATCAGCCCCAGCATTTT. Its translation is CASSTTGYQPQHF. Together with reference TRBV28 and TRBJ1-5, the CDR3 gives the full variable domain: DVKVTQSSRYLVKRTGEKVFLECVQDMDHENMFWYRQDPGLGLRLIYFSYDVKMKEKGDIPEGYSVSREKKERFSLILESASTNQTSMYLCASSTTGYQPQHFGDGTRLSIL.